This T cell receptor (beta chain) comes out of a study of vaccination and CD4 T cells after COVID-19 (dated by TCRdb to 2021 to 2024). About the study as a whole: The convalescent cohort comprised six males and four females, including two Hispanic individuals, seven Caucasians, two Asians and one multiracial person. Post-COVID blood samples from convalescent patients were collected a median of about 100 days after diagnosis, with a range of roughly 30 to 170 days. The spike-specific CD4+ TCR repertoire was compared before and after mRNA vaccination in approximately 9 COVID-19 convalescent patients and a handful of infection-naive healthy vaccine recipients. Participants got two doses of the Pfizer-BioNTech BNT162b2 vaccine (n=8) or two doses of the Moderna mRNA-1273 vaccine (n=2). Control cultures used a CEFX viral epitope pool as positive control, an HIV-1 Nef peptide pool as negative control, or no peptide. Post-vaccine blood samples were collected a median of approximately 77 days after the second vaccine dose, ranging from about 12 to 250 days. Memory CD4+ T cell crossreactivity between SARS-CoV-2 and common cold coronavirus spike proteins was assessed at the TCR clonotype level in an earlier paper using these donors. The cultures were stimulated with overlapping spike peptide pools from SARS-CoV-2 and from the common cold coronaviruses HCoV-NL63, HCoV-OC43 and HCoV-229E. The research as a whole found: Among the post-vaccine SARS-CoV-2-reactive clones in convalescent patients, a median around 86% showed up only after vaccination, which suggests vaccine-specific priming. Only a relatively small number of convalescent patients were included in the study, and early timepoints following natural infection were not analyzed. Of the vaccine-specific clones in convalescent patients, 304 of 307, or nearly all, reacted only to SARS-CoV-2 spike and did not cross-react with common cold coronaviruses. The median count of SARS-CoV-2-reactive clonotypes went up from 20 to 25 after infection to 38 after vaccination, although the change was not significant.

The CDR3 goes from the cysteine to the phenylalanine over 15 residues. Just the 45-base CDR3 DNA is kept, in frame starting at base 1. CDR1 and CDR2 were assigned from the germline V gene (reference sequence) as LGHDT and YNNKEL. Trimming removed 2 bases from V and 5 bases from J; the gene matches leave 6 bases unexplained. The label giving this sample's treatment or condition can be read as: approximately nine-day PBMC culture with coronavirus spike peptide pools or control peptides (ViraFEST assay). CD4+ T cells from unexposed donors were collected before the COVID-19 pandemic (2011-2018). The study used the ViraFEST assay, which expanded antigen-specific T cells with peptide pools and then identified expanded clonotypes by TCR sequencing. Each well held under 2.5 million PBMCs cultured in IMDM containing approximately 5% human AB serum and around 10 IU/ml IL-2, with approximately 9.2 ug/ml peptide pools added. On days 3 and 7, half of the culture medium was replaced with fresh IL-2-containing medium. After around 11 days of culture, CD4+ T cells were isolated by negative selection using the EasySep CD4+ T cell isolation kit. As far as cell numbers permitted, CD4+ T cells from unexposed donors were tested for reactivity against SARS-CoV-2 S and N as well as four spike pools from common cold coronaviruses. PBMCs were separated from whole blood using Ficoll-Paque Plus gradient centrifugation and then either used fresh or cryopreserved at -140C. In general, triplicate wells were set up for every culture condition. Leukapheresis product for the unexposed donors was bought commercially.

A note on this clonotype: Its recognized antigen is unknown. Base quality data are lacking; no much larger clone is found one base away.

The library was made by PCR. DNA from cultured CD4+ T cells was subjected to TCR sequencing with the Oncomine TCR Beta short-read assay at the Johns Hopkins FTIC core. The QIAamp micro DNA kit was used to extract genomic DNA from the cultured CD4+ T cells. Oncomine TCR Beta libraries made from cultured CD4+ T cells were pooled using unique dual indexes and sequenced on an Illumina iSeq 100. The original methods were these. Non-productive sequences were filtered out, and CDR3s that did not start with C, did not end with F or W, or were shorter than 7 amino acids were discarded. Antigen-specific clonotypes were identified with the MANAFEST web application by comparing peptide-stimulated wells with reference and other culture wells. An FDR below 0.05, an odds ratio above 5, and a productive frequency above 0.1% in at least two of three replicate wells were required for clones to be considered positive. A clonotype counted as cross-reactive if it showed significant expansion both in the SARS-CoV-2 spike wells and in at least one common cold coronavirus spike condition. Levenshtein distances (stringdist) and unrooted phylogenetic trees (ape) in R version 3.6.1 were used to assess CDR3 homology. TCRdb reran the public reads through fastp at Q25 and MiXCR, keeping productive beta chains. Every distinct CDR3 protein forms one entry, paired with its most common genes and DNA. The V and J calls were determined by TCRdb, not by the authors. The sample records a few thousand distinct CDR3 sequences, around 24% of which are singletons. The ten biggest clones cover under 30% of the sample.

The chain is made from TRBV3-1 and TRBJ2-5; 9 nucleotides in the junction match TRBD2. The specimen sequenced was CD4+ T cells from blood, cultured in vitro. This TCR came from a human donor in good health. The DNA sequence reads TGTGCCAGCAGCCAATCGCTAGCGGGGAGGGAGACCCAGTACTTC. Protein translation: CASSQSLAGRETQYF.